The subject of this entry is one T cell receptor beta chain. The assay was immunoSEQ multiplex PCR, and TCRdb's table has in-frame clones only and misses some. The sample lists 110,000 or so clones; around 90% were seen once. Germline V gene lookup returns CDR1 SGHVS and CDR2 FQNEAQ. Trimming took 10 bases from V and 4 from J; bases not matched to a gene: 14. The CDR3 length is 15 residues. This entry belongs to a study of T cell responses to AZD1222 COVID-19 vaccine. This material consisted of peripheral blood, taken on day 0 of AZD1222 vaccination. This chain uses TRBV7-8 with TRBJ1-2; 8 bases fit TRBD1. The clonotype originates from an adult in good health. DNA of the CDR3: TGTGCCACGGAGGACAGGGCTCGGGGGCTCTATGGCTACACCTTC. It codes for CATEDRARGLYGYTF.